Listed below are T cell receptor beta chains from one sample, sequenced in a study of T cell responses to AZD1222 COVID-19 vaccine. The repertoire was sequenced with immunoSEQ multiplex PCR; TCRdb's copy has only in-frame clones and lacks some. The sample yields more than 150,000 clones, 90% seen once. Material: peripheral blood, obtained on day 0 of AZD1222 vaccination. All receptors derive from an adult in good health. The CDR3 runs from the conserved cysteine through the conserved F or W. The order of the fields is V gene, D gene, J gene, clone size, CDR3 DNA, CDR3 protein. A D gene is named only where the DNA matches it firmly. Some rows have no size entry. The others give once, few or many, or a class for an expanded clone.

TRBV6-2/TRBV6-3	TRBD1	TRBJ2-7	.	TGTGCCAGCAGTTATTTTCCCGCCGGGACAGGAATCTCCTACGAGCAGTACTTC	CASSYFPAGTGISYEQYF
TRBV7-2	.	TRBJ1-1	once	TGTGCCAGCAGCTTAGAGGGGGGCGGGGCATGGAACACTGAAGCTTTCTTT	CASSLEGGGAWNTEAFF
TRBV12-5	.	TRBJ1-3	.	TGTGCTAGTGGTTTGGGGGGTCTGGAGGGAAACACCATATATTTT	CASGLGGLEGNTIYF
TRBV2	.	TRBJ2-5	few	TGTGCCAGCAAGAAGGTGGAGACCCAGTACTTC	CASKKVETQYF
TRBV4-1	.	TRBJ1-5	.	TGCGCCAGCAGCCGCGCAGGGGACCTAAATCAGCCCCAGCATTTT	CASSRAGDLNQPQHF
TRBV5-1	.	TRBJ2-5	.	TGCGCCAGCAGCTCCGGTCAGGGCCGGGAGACCCAGTACTTC	CASSSGQGRETQYF
TRBV18	.	TRBJ2-7	.	TGTGCCAGCTCACCCCTTGAGCGTACCGAGCAGTACTTC	CASSPLERTEQYF
TRBV6-5	TRBD1	TRBJ1-2	.	TGTGCCAGCAGTTTGACAGGGGCCTATGGCTACACCTTC	CASSLTGAYGYTF
TRBV29-1	TRBD1	TRBJ1-2	once	TGCAGCGTTATCCGACAGGGTGGCTACACCTTC	CSVIRQGGYTF
TRBV27	.	TRBJ2-2	many	TGTGCCAGCAGTCACAGGGTTACCGGGGAGCTGTTTTTT	CASSHRVTGELFF
TRBV11-3	TRBD1	TRBJ2-7	.	TGTGCCAGCAGCCACCTAGGACAGGCGCGTCCCTACGAGCAGTACTTC	CASSHLGQARPYEQYF
TRBV11-2	.	TRBJ1-4	.	TGTGCCAGCAGCATCCTGGGTCAAGGGACTGAAAAACTGTTTTTT	CASSILGQGTEKLFF
TRBV12-3/TRBV12-4	.	TRBJ1-1	once	TGTGCCAGCAGTTTGGCGGGAAACACTGAAGCTTTCTTT	CASSLAGNTEAFF
TRBV5-4	TRBD2	TRBJ2-1	.	TGTGCCAGCAGCCCGGACCTAGCGGGGGGCCGGAATGAGCAGTTCTTC	CASSPDLAGGRNEQFF
TRBV11-2	TRBD1	TRBJ1-2	.	TGTGCCAGCAGCGATGGGACAGTACTAAACTATGGCTACACCTTC	CASSDGTVLNYGYTF
TRBV28	.	TRBJ2-5	.	TGTGCCAGCAGTTTCCCCCGGGAGACCCAGTACTTC	CASSFPRETQYF
TRBV7-9	.	TRBJ2-7	.	TGTGCCAGCAGCTTAGGAGGAGGAGGATCCTACGAGCAGTACTTC	CASSLGGGGSYEQYF
TRBV19	TRBD1	TRBJ1-4	.	TGTGCCAGTGGAGGACAGGGAGGTTTGGAAAAACTGTTTTTT	CASGGQGGLEKLFF
TRBV19	.	TRBJ2-2	.	TGTGCCAGTAGTCACGTCCGGCTGCTGAACACCGGGGAGCTGTTTTTT	CASSHVRLLNTGELFF
TRBV9	TRBD1	TRBJ1-4	.	TGTGCCAGCAGCCCTTCCCTCCCGGGGGCAGGGGGTGAAAAACTGTTTTTT	CASSPSLPGAGGEKLFF
TRBV18	TRBD1	TRBJ2-7	.	TGTGCCAGCTCACCGACCGGGACAGGGGGCGAGACCTACGAGCAGTACTTC	CASSPTGTGGETYEQYF
TRBV5-1	.	TRBJ2-3	.	TGCGCCAGCAGCTTCGCGGGGCAAGATACGCAGTATTTT	CASSFAGQDTQYF
TRBV4-2	TRBD1	TRBJ1-1	.	TGTGCCAGCAGCCAAGAAGGGGGCAGGGGACACCAAAACACTGAAGCTTTCTTT	CASSQEGGRGHQNTEAFF
TRBV6-6	.	TRBJ2-1	.	TGTGCCAGCAGTTACGAGGGGGGCCGCTACAATGAGCAGTTCTTC	CASSYEGGRYNEQFF
TRBV28	TRBD2	TRBJ2-3	.	TGTGCCAGCAGTTTGTTCCTAGCGGGGACCACAGATACGCAGTATTTT	CASSLFLAGTTDTQYF
TRBV5-1	TRBD1	TRBJ1-2	.	TGCGCCAGCAGCTTGGACAGGGGGGCTGGCTACACCTTC	CASSLDRGAGYTF
TRBV5-5	.	TRBJ2-7	.	TGTGCCAGCAGTTTTACAGGAATCTACGAGCAGTACTTC	CASSFTGIYEQYF
TRBV4-3	TRBD2	TRBJ2-3	.	TGCGCCAGCAGCCAAGATCGGGCGGGGGGTGGCACAGATACGCAGTATTTT	CASSQDRAGGGTDTQYF
TRBV7-3	.	TRBJ2-1	.	TGTGCCAGCAGCTTACGGCAGGGTAGGGATGAGCAGTTCTTC	CASSLRQGRDEQFF
TRBV27	.	TRBJ1-1	.	TGTGCCAGCTCTATTGGCGTGGCCACTGAAGCTTTCTTT	CASSIGVATEAFF
TRBV11-2	.	TRBJ1-1	.	TGTGCCAGCAGCTCTGCTAGGTACACTGAAGCTTTCTTT	CASSSARYTEAFF
TRBV6-5	.	TRBJ1-2	.	TGTGCCAGCAGTTCTCCGACAGGAAACTATGGCTACACCTTC	CASSSPTGNYGYTF
TRBV28	TRBD1	TRBJ2-3	.	TGTGCCAGCAGTCCCGGACAGGGTGGAACAGATACGCAGTATTTT	CASSPGQGGTDTQYF
TRBV10-1	.	TRBJ1-1	.	TGCGCCAGCAGTGAGCTGAAGAAGAACACTGAAGCTTTCTTT	CASSELKKNTEAFF
TRBV19	.	TRBJ1-5	.	TGTGCCAGTACCCCAAGGGGGAATAGCAATCAGCCCCAGCATTTT	CASTPRGNSNQPQHF
TRBV28	TRBD1	TRBJ1-2	.	TGTGCCAGCAGGGGCCAGGGGGAATACACCTTC	CASRGQGEYTF
TRBV19	.	TRBJ1-1	.	TGTGCCAGTAAAAGCGGGACACACACTGAAGCTTTCTTT	CASKSGTHTEAFF
TRBV7-3	.	TRBJ1-2	.	TGTGCCAGCAGCTTAAGCAGCCAGGGGAAGGGCTACACCTTC	CASSLSSQGKGYTF
TRBV6-5	.	TRBJ1-1	.	TGTGCCAGCAGTTACGGGGTTTTCATGAACACTGAAGCTTTCTTT	CASSYGVFMNTEAFF
TRBV7-9	.	TRBJ2-1	.	TGTGCCAGCAGTCCACGGCAGGGTGGGTATGAGCAGTTCTTC	CASSPRQGGYEQFF
TRBV27	TRBD1	TRBJ1-6	.	TGTGCCAGCAGCCCCGGGACAGTAGTAAGCTCCTATAATTCACCCCTCCACTTT	CASSPGTVVSSYNSPLHF
TRBV7-9	.	TRBJ1-6	few	TGTGCCAGCAGCTTAGGAAGCTCCTATAATTCACCCCTCCACTTT	CASSLGSSYNSPLHF
TRBV10-2	.	TRBJ1-5	.	TGCGCCAGCAGTGAGATTGCGGGGATCAGCAATCAGCCCCAGCATTTT	CASSEIAGISNQPQHF
TRBV6-2/TRBV6-3	.	TRBJ1-1	.	TGTGCCAGCACCCCGACAGGTTTTAAAACTGAAGCTTTCTTT	CASTPTGFKTEAFF
TRBV5-1	.	TRBJ2-3	once	TGCGCTTGTCGGCAGGCCTTACCACCAGATACGCAGTATTTT	CACRQALPPDTQYF
TRBV7-2	.	TRBJ1-1	.	TGTGCCAGCAGCTGGATCGGGGACACTGAAGCTTTCTTT	CASSWIGDTEAFF
TRBV4-2	.	TRBJ1-2	.	TGTGCCAGCAGCCAGGGGGAAGACAACTTCTATGGCTACACCTTC	CASSQGEDNFYGYTF
TRBV10-3	TRBD1	TRBJ1-2	.	TGTGCCACTCAAGAGGGGACAGCAAACCGCTATGGCTACACCTTC	CATQEGTANRYGYTF
TRBV19	.	TRBJ1-4	.	TGTGCCAGTAGTGATGGTGGGGCGGCTAATGAAAAACTGTTTTTT	CASSDGGAANEKLFF
TRBV9	TRBD2	TRBJ2-1	.	TGTGCCAGCAGCGTAGACGGGGGGGCATACAATGAGCAGTTCTTC	CASSVDGGAYNEQFF
TRBV12-3/TRBV12-4	.	TRBJ2-7	.	TGTGCCAGCACTTCCTTACTATCCTACGAGCAGTACTTC	CASTSLLSYEQYF
TRBV7-2	.	TRBJ1-3	.	TGTGCCAGCAGCCTTCAGAGTTCTGGAAACACCATATATTTT	CASSLQSSGNTIYF
TRBV11-2	.	TRBJ2-1	.	TGTGCCAGCAGCTTGCAGACCACGAATGAGCAGTTCTTC	CASSLQTTNEQFF
TRBV7-9	TRBD1	TRBJ2-7	.	TGTGCCAGCGGCGGGGAGGACAGGGGATCTTACGAGCAGTACTTC	CASGGEDRGSYEQYF
TRBV10-3	.	TRBJ2-2	.	TGTGCCATCAGTGATCCCGGCAGGCACGCGAACACCGGGGAGCTGTTTTTT	CAISDPGRHANTGELFF
TRBV27	.	TRBJ1-2	few	TGTGCCAGCAGTTATAGTACCCGGGGGCACGGCTATGGCTACACCTTC	CASSYSTRGHGYGYTF
TRBV19	.	TRBJ1-6	.	TGTGCCAGTCATCAGGGATCTTTTGAGTCACCCCTCCACTTT	CASHQGSFESPLHF
TRBV6-4	.	TRBJ2-3	.	TGTGCCAGCAGTGACTCGGCAGGGTCGACAGATACGCAGTATTTT	CASSDSAGSTDTQYF